This T cell receptor beta chain was profiled in a study of cytomegalovirus exposure and HLA in healthy donors. V shed 2 bases and J shed 14 bases, with 7 bases lying between them. The CDR3 runs 11 residues. Germline V gene data show CDR1 as MGHDK and CDR2 as SYGVNS. Researchers ran the PCR with 60 Vbeta and 13 Jbeta primers. Sequencing was performed with immunoSEQ multiplex PCR; in TCRdb, only in-frame clones are kept and a portion is missing. The sample lists about 200,000 clones, 82% occurring once. Overall study results and limits: The HLA-A and HLA-B alleles of most subjects were reportedly predicted accurately from TCR beta sequences. A later analysis revealed that TCR association rates differed between HLA loci, peaking at DRB1 and bottoming out at HLA-C.

In the case of this clone: Its matching antigen is unknown.

Sequences were obtained from PBMCs. The genes are TRBV25-1 and TRBJ1-6; D is uncertain. The source is a woman aged 45-59 years in good health and CMV-seropositive. For the CDR3, the DNA is TGTGCCAGCAGTGAAAATATAGCCCTCCACTTT. Translation gives CASSENIALHF. The full variable domain, with the rest looked up from reference TRBV25-1 and TRBJ1-6, is EADIYQTPRYLVIGTGKKITLECSQTMGHDKMYWYQQDPGMELHLIHYSYGVNSTEKGDLSSESTVSRIRTEHFPLTLESARPSHTSQYLCASSENIALHFGNGTRLTVT.